The T cell receptor beta chain under discussion was sequenced for a study of radiation and T cells in renal cell carcinoma. The overall study: Nephrectomy followed 15 Gy stereotactic body radiation by 4 weeks.

Whole-study findings and limits: Without pretreatment biopsies, baseline tumor clonotype presence was undetermined.

Sample time point: baseline pretreatment blood. Regarding treatment: 15 Gy SBRT to primary tumor, nephrectomy 4 weeks later. V was cut by 3 bases and J by 6 bases, with 15 bases left in between. CDR3 length equals 15 residues. Germline V gene lookup returns CDR1 MDHEN and CDR2 SYDVKM. A remark on this clone: Antigen unknown.

Only in-frame clones appear in the TCRdb table, and some are missing; sequencing was by immunoSEQ multiplex PCR. The repertoire holds tens of thousands of clones, with 82% as singletons. The clonotype was recovered from a man aged 55 to 70 with renal cell carcinoma. The sequenced sample was blood, obtained from a patient whose treatment included radiotherapy and nephrectomy. J is TRBJ2-1 and V is TRBV28, with D perhaps TRBD2 (6 bases). In DNA, the CDR3 is TGTGCCAGCAGTTTTCGCGGGATCCTGGGCAATGAGCAGTTCTTC. It translates to CASSFRGILGNEQFF.